The 14 T cell receptor beta chains below come from one sample, sequenced in a study of radiotherapy plus CTLA-4 blockade in lung cancer listed by TCRdb under 2018. Library method: the immunoSEQ multiplex PCR assay. Not all clones reach the TCRdb copy of this immuneACCESS table, which keeps in-frame sequences only. Checked studies attribute under half of the gap to unresolved V genes and leave the rest unexplained. The sample table records tens of thousands of clones; roughly 83% of these occur just once. Around 17% of the sample lies in the top ten. Sample: peripheral blood, taken from a patient treated with radiotherapy plus ipilimumab. These receptors were collected from a human donor with non-small cell lung cancer that progressed on radiotherapy plus ipilimumab.

This chain links TRBV9 with TRBJ1-2, with a possible D match to TRBD1 (5 bases). The CDR3 has 17 amino acids. Deletions cut 0 bases from V and 1 base from J, with 16 bases between. CDR1 SGDLS and CDR2 YYNGEE come from the germline V gene. The CDR3 region is CASSVAPGTANNYGYTF. The DNA of the CDR3 is TGTGCCAGCAGCGTAGCTCCCGGGACGGCAAATAACTATGGCTACACCTTC.

The genes are TRBV28 and TRBJ2-7; 10 bases map to TRBD2. The V segment lost 5 bases and the J segment 0 bases; nucleotides outside the gene matches: 7. The CDR3 covers 16 residues. Per the germline V gene, CDR1 is MDHEN and CDR2 is SYDVKM. CDR3 region: CASSPSGTSDSYEQYF. Written as DNA, the CDR3 is TGTGCCAGCAGTCCTTCCGGGACTAGCGACTCCTACGAGCAGTACTTC.

The rearrangement uses TRBV28 and TRBJ2-2; D gene unclear. This CDR3 has 16 amino acids. Germline V gene data show CDR1 as MDHEN and CDR2 as SYDVKM. V gave up 6 bases and J gave up 1 base, with 15 bases separating them. CDR3 amino acids: CASSREETRNTGELFF. For the CDR3, the DNA is TGTGCCAGCAGCCGCGAGGAAACGAGGAACACCGGGGAGCTGTTTTTT.

The chain employs TRBV9 and TRBJ2-3; 7 nucleotides line up with TRBD2. This CDR3 is built from 15 residues. The germline V gene encodes CDR1 SGDLS and CDR2 YYNGEE. Trimming cost V 7 bases and J 4 bases; bases outside gene matches: 12. DNA for the CDR3: TGTGCCAGCGCTACGGGCGGGAGAATCGCAGATACGCAGTATTTT. It yields the protein CASATGGRIADTQYF. The entire variable domain, with the rest obtained from reference TRBV9 and TRBJ2-3, is as follows: DSGVTQTPKHLITATGQRVTLRCSPRSGDLSVYWYQQSLDQGLQFLIQYYNGEERAKGNILERFSAQQFPDLHSELNLSSLELGDSALYFCASATGGRIADTQYFGPGTRLTVL.

The V call is TRBV5-1, the J call TRBJ2-5; no reliable D call. Germline V gene lookup returns CDR1 SGHRS and CDR2 YFSETQ. The CDR3 has 14 residues. Trimming removed 0 bases at V and 0 bases at J, with 6 bases between. CDR3 protein: CASSLGANQETQYF. The CDR3 region has the DNA TGCGCCAGCAGCTTGGGGGCCAACCAAGAGACCCAGTACTTC.

This clone was seen a handful of times. The V and J genes are TRBV5-8 and TRBJ2-2; D is ambiguous. CDR3 length equals 13 residues. V gave up 1 base and J gave up 6 bases, with 7 bases separating them. Germline-derived CDR1 and CDR2 are SGHTS and YDEGEE. The CDR3 loop is CASSLKGPGELFF. CDR3 in DNA: TGTGCCAGCAGCTTGAAAGGGCCCGGGGAGCTGTTTTTT.

A note on this clone: Other nucleotide sequences from this sample produce the same CDR3. This chain connects TRBV9 to TRBJ2-7; a possible D gene is TRBD1 (5 bases). Per germline, CDR1 SGDLS and CDR2 YYNGEE. The CDR3 length is 14 residues. V was shortened by 4 bases and J by 2 bases, with 13 bases between the two germline ends. In DNA form, the CDR3 reads TGTGCCAGCAGCCGCCAGACAGATACCTACGAGCAGTACTTC. Residues: CASSRQTDTYEQYF.

The rearrangement links TRBV6-5 to TRBJ2-1; unclear D gene. The CDR3 spans 15 residues. The V gene lost 6 bases and the J gene lost 0 bases, with 12 bases spanning the gap. The germline V gene encodes CDR1 MNHEY and CDR2 SVGAGI. CDR3 in amino acids: CASSPTLSSYNEQFF. CDR3 nucleotides: TGTGCCAGCAGCCCCACCTTGAGCTCCTACAATGAGCAGTTCTTC.

V gene TRBV28 combines with J gene TRBJ1-1; no clear D. This CDR3 is 14 amino acids long. V lost 5 bases and J lost 1, with 11 bases in between. Looked up from germline, CDR1 is MDHEN and CDR2 is SYDVKM. CDR3 DNA sequence: TGTGCCAGCAGTCGCAGGTGGGAGAACACTGAAGCTTTCTTT. It is translated as CASSRRWENTEAFF.

This clone was detected a few times. Germline is not matched at one junction end, which may reflect a read error. The V and J genes are TRBV7-8 and TRBJ2-1, with D hard to call. CDR3 length equals 11 residues. CDR1 and CDR2 (germline): SGHVS, FQNEAQ. The CDR3 region has the DNA TGTGCCAGCAGCTCCTTCAATGAGCAGTTCTTC. It is translated as CASSSFNEQFF.

The chain links TRBV5-6 to TRBJ2-1, with D perhaps TRBD2 (7 bases). Germline V CDR1 and CDR2: SGHDT, YYEEEE. The CDR3 runs 17 residues. V shed 2 bases and J shed 6 bases, with 21 bases lying between them. The CDR3 DNA follows: TGTGCCAGCAGCTTTTTGGGGGGGGCCCCCTATGGCAATGAGCAGTTCTTC. It encodes CASSFLGGAPYGNEQFF.

The rearrangement uses TRBV7-2 and TRBJ1-2; tentatively, D is TRBD1 (5 bases). The germline V gene has CDR1 SGHTA and CDR2 FQGNSA. Trimming removed 0 bases at V and 4 bases at J, with 12 bases between. There are 15 residues in the CDR3. The CDR3 DNA reads as TGTGCCAGCAGCTTAGCGCGGGGCAGGTCCTATGGCTACACCTTC. It translates to CASSLARGRSYGYTF.

The rearrangement links TRBV2 to TRBJ2-2; possibly TRBD1 or TRBD2 for D (5 bases each). CDR1 is SNHLY and CDR2 is FYNNEI in the germline V gene. The V end lost 9 bases, the J end lost 1 base, and 12 bases lay between the germline ends. The CDR3 consists of 14 residues. The chain's CDR3 is CASLGTKNTGELFF. The CDR3 region has the DNA TGTGCCAGTCTCGGGACGAAGAACACCGGGGAGCTGTTTTTT.

This chain connects TRBV5-4 to TRBJ2-5, with 7 bases fitting TRBD2. The germline V gene encodes CDR1 SGHNT and CDR2 YYREEE (reference sequence). CDR3 length: 14 residues. Trimming took 4 bases from V and 10 from J; bases not matched to a gene: 13. The CDR3 reads CASSDGTRGGGQYF. The CDR3 nucleotides are TGTGCCAGCAGCGACGGGACCCGTGGGGGGGGCCAGTACTTC. Full variable domain (rest looked up from reference TRBV5-4 and TRBJ2-5): ETGVTQSPTHLIKTRGQQVTLRCSSQSGHNTVSWYQQALGQGPQFIFQYYREEENGRGNFPPRFSGLQFPNYSSELNVNALELDDSALYLCASSDGTRGGGQYFGPGTRLLVL.